This T cell receptor beta chain was sequenced during a study of T cells in Graves' hyperthyroidism and ophthalmopathy. Findings of the study overall: The blood repertoire included most of the expanded thyroid clonotypes above 0.001. A model built on 13 V-J features separated ophthalmopathy from stable hyperthyroidism.

This CDR3 has 13 amino acids. V was pared by 6 bases and J by 4 bases, with 12 bases between. Germline V CDR1 and CDR2: MNHNS, SASEGT. Template material for amplifying TCR beta CDR3 regions consisted of RNA transcripts. The primer set for the first-round RT-PCR of the TCR CDR3 was HTBI. TCRdb reprocessed the multiplex PCR reads via MiXCR and lists one record per CDR3 protein. The sample has fewer than 300,000 distinct CDR3 sequences; about 25% are singletons. About this clonotype: The antigen remains undetermined.

The study collected blood at first hyperthyroidism diagnosis, before any ophthalmopathy symptoms arose. PBMCs stemmed from 10 ml fresh peripheral blood. Sequencing was performed on blood. The sequence was collected from a man aged 40-49 years with Graves' hyperthyroidism that later progressed to Graves' ophthalmopathy. This chain joins TRBV6-1 and TRBJ1-2, with D perhaps matching TRBD1 (6 bases). CDR3 residues: CASRGARVYGYTF. CDR3 nucleotides: TGTGCCAGCAGGGGGGCTAGAGTCTATGGCTACACCTTC.